These 23 T cell receptor beta chains were all obtained from the same sample, sequenced in a study of blood T cell repertoires in COVID-19. Assay: immunoSEQ multiplex PCR; the TCRdb copy retains only in-frame clones and omits some. This table holds around 250,000 clones, 84% found once. The sample taken for sequencing was peripheral blood. Every receptor here comes from a human donor in a cohort sampled during active COVID-19.

The chain is built from TRBV25-1 and TRBJ1-3; D is unclear. This CDR3 spans 13 amino acids. Germline values: CDR1 MGHDK, CDR2 SYGVNS. The V end was cut by 7 bases, the J end by 4 bases, with 11 bases between. Here the CDR3 reads CASIGGSGNTIYF. The CDR3 region has the DNA TGTGCCAGCATTGGAGGGTCCGGAAACACCATATATTTT.

Comments on this clone: Other DNA sequences within the sample encode an identical CDR3. V and J are TRBV15 and TRBJ2-5; a weak D match, TRBD1 (6 bases). Germline CDR1 LNHNV, CDR2 YYDKDF (reference sequence). This CDR3 region has 15 residues. Trimming left V 0 bases short and J 0 bases short, with 8 bases between. The CDR3 protein is CATSRDRGNQETQYF. Written as DNA, the CDR3 is TGTGCCACCAGCAGAGATAGGGGGAACCAAGAGACCCAGTACTTC.

The rearrangement uses TRBV5-4 and TRBJ2-1; 9 positions agree with TRBD2. Germline V gives CDR1 SGHNT, CDR2 YYREEE (reference sequence). This CDR3 spans 12 amino acids. The V segment lost 4 bases and the J segment 10 bases; nucleotides outside the gene matches: 3. DNA of the CDR3: TGTGCCAGCAGCGACCTAGCGGGGGAGCAGTTCTTC. Residues: CASSDLAGEQFF.

The V gene is TRBV5-1, the J gene TRBJ2-2, with a possible D match to TRBD1 (6 bases). Per germline, CDR1 SGHRS and CDR2 YFSETQ. CDR3 length: 16 amino acids. V lost 1 base, J lost 6 bases, and 16 bases lay in between. Written as DNA, the CDR3 is TGCGCCAGCAGCTTGCCCCGGCAGGGGAAGGCCGGGGAGCTGTTTTTT. This gives the protein CASSLPRQGKAGELFF.

The chain combines TRBV7-9 with TRBJ2-7, with 8 bases lining up with TRBD1. The CDR3 is 15 amino acids. CDR1 and CDR2 from the germline V gene are SEHNR and FQNEAQ (reference sequence). V was pared by 2 bases and J by 5 bases, with 8 bases of the junction left unmatched. The CDR3 nucleotides are TGTGCCAGCAGCTTAATGGCAGGGGGCTTCGACGAGCAGTACTTC. Translated: CASSLMAGGFDEQYF.

The table lists this clone with a count of one. The chain carries TRBV4-2 and TRBJ2-2; tentative D call: TRBD2 (7 bases). The CDR3 runs to 16 residues. V lost 1 base and J 5 bases, leaving 14 bases between the germline ends. Germline loops: CDR1 LGHNA, CDR2 YNFKEQ. The CDR3 region is CASSQGTGGDTGELFF. In DNA form, the CDR3 reads TGTGCCAGCAGCCAAGGGACGGGGGGCGATACCGGGGAGCTGTTTTTT.

The CDR3 nucleotides read TGTGCCAGCAGTGATTACACTCTGGGGGCGCGGGGCTACACCTTC. Protein: CASSDYTLGARGYTF. V and J are TRBV25-1 and TRBJ1-2; D is possibly TRBD1 (6 bases). Germline-derived CDR1 and CDR2 are MGHDK and SYGVNS. The CDR3 extends over 15 amino acids. V lost 3 bases, J lost 8 bases, and 19 bases lay in between.

The chain links TRBV4-3 to TRBJ2-2, with TRBD1 matching over 9 bases. The CDR3 consists of 17 residues. Germline trimming cut 1 base from V and 6 bases from J; bases unmatched to any gene: 9. Per the germline V gene, CDR1 is LGHNA and CDR2 is YSLEER. The CDR3 coding sequence is TGCGCCAGCAGCCAAGTAATGGGACAGGGTTTGTCCGGGGAGCTGTTTTTT. Translating it yields CASSQVMGQGLSGELFF.

V usage is TRBV11-2 and J usage is TRBJ2-3, with unresolved D. The CDR3 covers 14 residues. Deletions cut 5 bases from V and 8 bases from J, with 17 bases between. The germline gives CDR1 SGHAT, CDR2 FQNNGV. The CDR3 sequence: CASSPRLGLGTQYF. In nucleotides, the CDR3 is TGTGCCAGCAGCCCCCGTCTGGGCCTGGGTACGCAGTATTTT. The variable domain in full, completed from reference TRBV11-2 and TRBJ2-3, reads EAGVAQSPRYKIIEKRQSVAFWCNPISGHATLYWYQQILGQGPKLLIQFQNNGVVDDSQLPKDRFSAERLKGVDSTLKIQPAKLEDSAVYLCASSPRLGLGTQYFGPGTRLTVL.

The rearrangement joins TRBV29-1 to TRBJ2-7, with TRBD1 identical over 11 bases. This CDR3 contains 14 residues. With 5 bases clipped from V and 2 bases from J, the junction kept 5 bases outside the gene matches. Germline loops: CDR1 SQVTM, CDR2 ANQGSEA. The chain's CDR3 is CSVSGQGAAYEQYF. The DNA of the CDR3 is TGCAGCGTTTCCGGACAGGGGGCAGCCTACGAGCAGTACTTC.

The rearrangement uses TRBV18 and TRBJ1-4; 8 bases align to TRBD1. This CDR3 has 16 residues. Germline V gives CDR1 KGHSH, CDR2 LQKENI. V was clipped by 5 bases and J by 8 bases; unmatched bases: 13. The DNA of the CDR3 is TGTGCCAGCTCAGTAAACGCGAGACAGGGGAAGGAAAAACTGTTTTTT. As protein: CASSVNARQGKEKLFF.

The CDR3 sequence is CASSLEPRGHEQYF. Written as DNA, the CDR3 is TGTGCCAGCAGCTTAGAACCCAGGGGCCACGAGCAGTACTTC. The genes are TRBV5-5 and TRBJ2-7; the D gene is possibly TRBD1 (6 bases). Germline V gives CDR1 SGHKS, CDR2 YYEKEE (reference sequence). Trimming left V 2 bases short and J 5 bases short, with 14 bases between. This CDR3 has 14 residues.

This chain uses TRBV7-2 with TRBJ2-5, with 8 bases aligning to TRBD2. The CDR3 has 15 amino acids. The germline gives CDR1 SGHTA, CDR2 FQGNSA. The trim removed 1 base at V and 5 bases at J, leaving 6 bases unmatched. The CDR3 DNA follows: TGTGCCAGCAGCTTAGAGCGGGGGCGGGAGGAGACCCAGTACTTC. Protein: CASSLERGREETQYF.

The chain carries TRBV5-1 and TRBJ1-1; a weak D match, TRBD1 (6 bases). This CDR3 is built from 14 residues. Trimming left V 4 bases short and J 1 base short, with 11 bases between. The germline V gene has CDR1 SGHRS and CDR2 YFSETQ. In nucleotides, the CDR3 is TGCGCCAGCAGCATTGGACAGAAGAACACTGAAGCTTTCTTT. Its translation is CASSIGQKNTEAFF.

V gene TRBV12-2 combines with J gene TRBJ2-5; the D call of TRBD2 is as the table states it, not checked on the DNA. TRBV12-2 has pseudogene status. The length of the CDR3 is 15 residues. The CDR3 region has the DNA TGTGCAAGTCGTGTAGCGGGGGGCCCTCCGGGGACCCAGTACTTC. Translating it yields CASRVAGGPPGTQYF.

This rearrangement joins TRBV5-8 to TRBJ1-4; possibly TRBD1 for D (6 bases). Germline values: CDR1 SGHTS, CDR2 YDEGEE. The length of the CDR3 is 16 residues. The V and J ends lost 0 bases and 4 bases respectively, with 13 bases between them. The CDR3 reads CASSLVLGHLNEKLFF. DNA for the CDR3: TGTGCCAGCAGCTTGGTGCTGGGACACCTTAATGAAAAACTGTTTTTT. Complete variable domain (other parts from reference TRBV5-8 and TRBJ1-4): EAGVTQSPTHLIKTRGQQATLRCSPISGHTSVYWYQQALGLGLQFLLWYDEGEERNRGNFPPRFSGRQFPNYSSELNVNALELEDSALYLCASSLVLGHLNEKLFFGSGTQLSVL.

This clone was recorded once. V is TRBV7-3 and J is TRBJ1-1, with D tentatively TRBD1 (6 bases). This CDR3 contains 14 residues. The germline V and J ends were trimmed by 4 bases and 6 bases, with 15 bases remaining between them. The germline gives CDR1 SGHTA, CDR2 FQGTGA. In nucleotides, the CDR3 is TGTGCCAGCAGCTCCGACCGGGGGGCCGCTGAAGCTTTCTTT. Translation: CASSSDRGAAEAFF.

V and J are TRBV6-5 and TRBJ1-5; possible D gene TRBD1, 5 bases. The germline V gene encodes CDR1 MNHEY and CDR2 SVGAGI. The CDR3 covers 14 residues. V lost 6 bases to trimming and J lost 1 base, with 10 bases between them. The CDR3, as DNA: TGTGCCAGCAGGTTGGGGGGGAGCAATCAGCCCCAGCATTTT. Amino acid sequence: CASRLGGSNQPQHF.

This clone appeared a few times. The V call is TRBV7-8, the J call TRBJ2-7, with TRBD2 matching over 11 bases. This CDR3 contains 19 residues. Germline CDR1 and CDR2: SGHVS and FQNEAQ. Trimming cost V 1 base and J 3 bases; bases outside gene matches: 14. The CDR3 protein is CASSLGRGLAGGMFYEQYF. CDR3 nucleotides: TGTGCCAGCAGCTTAGGGCGGGGGCTAGCGGGAGGTATGTTCTACGAGCAGTACTTC.

This chain connects TRBV24-1 to TRBJ1-5, with 8 bases identical to TRBD1. CDR1 is KGHDR and CDR2 is SFDVKD in the germline V gene. The CDR3 contains 16 residues. V was clipped by 7 bases and J by 2 bases; unmatched bases: 9. CDR3 sequence (DNA): TGTGCCACCAGAGACCCAGGGGGCGTAGGCAATCAGCCCCAGCATTTT. Amino acids: CATRDPGGVGNQPQHF.

The chain employs TRBV18 and TRBJ2-5; 11 bases are a match to TRBD2. The V segment lost 2 bases and the J segment 5 bases; nucleotides outside the gene matches: 4. CDR3 length: 15 amino acids. Germline CDR1 reads KGHSH; CDR2 reads LQKENI. The CDR3 is CASSPGPSGRETQYF. The CDR3 bases are TGTGCCAGCTCACCAGGTCCTAGCGGGAGGGAGACCCAGTACTTC.

This chain connects TRBV5-1 to TRBJ2-1; TRBD2 matches at 9 bases. This CDR3 has 14 residues. Unmatched junction bases numbered 5, after V lost 7 bases and J lost 3 bases. The germline V gene encodes CDR1 SGHRS and CDR2 YFSETQ. CDR3 DNA sequence: TGCGCCAGCGTAGCGGGGGCACGCTACAATGAGCAGTTCTTC. Protein sequence: CASVAGARYNEQFF.

The chain links TRBV6-5 to TRBJ1-1, with D possibly matching TRBD1 (6 bases). The CDR3 extends over 16 amino acids. From germline, CDR1 is MNHEY and CDR2 SVGAGI. Trimming shortened V by 4 bases and J by 4 bases, and 19 bases separated the two germline ends. CDR3 region: CASSFRGGGGGTEAFF. The CDR3 DNA reads TGTGCCAGCAGTTTCAGAGGGGGGGGCGGAGGCACTGAAGCTTTCTTT.